The next 26 T cell receptor beta chains were all read from a single sample in a study of OX40 agonist ivuxolimab in advanced cancers. Repertoires were generated with immunoSEQ multiplex PCR, while TCRdb's copy carries only in-frame clones and drops some. The repertoire consists of approximately 62,000 clones, with about 91% occurring once and the leading ten covering around an eighth. The source was CD4+ or CD8+ T cells sorted from blood, collected in a trial of the OX40 agonist ivuxolimab. Receptors originate from an adult with an advanced solid tumor such as melanoma, head and neck, liver or kidney cancer.

The genes are TRBV7-9 and TRBJ1-1; the match to TRBD1 covers 8 bases. V dropped 5 bases and J dropped 4; count of bases not matched to a gene: 9. There are 15 residues in the CDR3. CDR1 SEHNR and CDR2 FQNEAQ come from the germline V gene (reference sequence). Written as DNA, the CDR3 is TGTGCCAGCAGCGCCCGACAGGGGACGGGCACTGAAGCTTTCTTT. Its protein product is CASSARQGTGTEAFF.

This chain uses TRBV14 with TRBJ2-1; no firm D call. CDR1 and CDR2 from the germline V gene are SGHDN and FVKESK. The CDR3 is made up of 17 amino acids. V was clipped by 0 bases and J by 4 bases, with 16 bases between them. CDR3 sequence (DNA): TGTGCCAGCAGCCAAGATCCGGAGAGTTGGGGTTACAATGAGCAGTTCTTC. Protein product: CASSQDPESWGYNEQFF.

This clone was observed a handful of times. This chain connects TRBV25-1 to TRBJ1-1; D gene ambiguous. The CDR3 totals 11 residues. The ends were cut back, 1 base at V and 7 bases at J, with 4 bases in the middle. Germline V gene data show CDR1 as MGHDK and CDR2 as SYGVNS. The CDR3 DNA sequence: TGTGCCAGCAGTGAATGGGGTGAAGCTTTCTTT. It translates to CASSEWGEAFF.

CDR3 protein: CASSLDRDRGQDTQYF. The CDR3 DNA is TGTGCCAGCAGCTTAGACCGGGACAGGGGGCAAGATACGCAGTATTTT. The V call is TRBV7-2, the J call TRBJ2-3, with TRBD1 identical over 12 bases. The CDR3 spans 16 residues. With 1 base clipped from V and 5 bases from J, the junction kept 4 bases outside the gene matches. CDR1 is SGHTA, CDR2 FQGNSA, per germline.

This chain connects TRBV10-1 to TRBJ1-2, with 10 bases that match TRBD1. The germline V gene encodes CDR1 WNHNN and CDR2 SYGVQD (reference sequence). The V and J ends lost 3 bases and 3 bases, in that order; junction bases with no gene match: 7. The CDR3 extends over 16 amino acids. CDR3 sequence reads: CASSDPRDRGDYGYTF. The CDR3 bases are TGCGCCAGCAGTGACCCCCGGGACAGGGGTGACTATGGCTACACCTTC.

The genes are TRBV5-4 and TRBJ1-1; D gene uncertain. This CDR3 region has 13 residues. From germline, CDR1 is SGHNT and CDR2 YYREEE (reference sequence). V lost 1 base to trimming and J lost 1 base, with 5 bases between them. DNA for the CDR3: TGTGCCAGCAGCTTGAGGCAGAACACTGAAGCTTTCTTT. Its protein product is CASSLRQNTEAFF.

The chain joins TRBV7-9 to TRBJ2-2, with 8 bases that match TRBD1. V lost 3 bases to trimming and J lost 3 bases; unmatched junction nucleotides: 6. Germline assignment: CDR1 SEHNR and CDR2 FQNEAQ (reference sequence). The CDR3 length is 16 residues. This chain's CDR3 is CASSLSTGVHTGELFF. In nucleotides, the CDR3 is TGTGCCAGCAGCTTGTCGACAGGGGTGCACACCGGGGAGCTGTTTTTT.

The V call is TRBV6-5, the J call TRBJ1-2; 10 positions agree with TRBD1. In germline, CDR1 is MNHEY, CDR2 SVGAGI. CDR3 size: 15 residues. After removal of 7 bases from V and 1 base from J, the junction contained 6 bases not matched to a gene. CDR3 nucleotide sequence: TGTGCCAGCAACTCGCGGGACAGGGGTAACTATGGCTACACCTTC. This translates into CASNSRDRGNYGYTF.

The chain recombines TRBV19 with TRBJ2-7, with 9 positions matching TRBD2. Per the germline V gene, CDR1 is LNHDA and CDR2 is SQIVND (reference sequence). J lost 3 bases, V lost 4 bases, and 4 bases had no gene match. The CDR3 has 14 amino acids. As DNA, the CDR3 is TGTGCCAGTAGTACTAGCGGGGTCATCTACGAGCAGTACTTC. Its protein is CASSTSGVIYEQYF.

The chain links TRBV11-2 to TRBJ2-7, with TRBD1 matching 7 bases. Germline V gene lookup returns CDR1 SGHAT and CDR2 FQNNGV. The V and J ends lost 1 base and 3 bases, in that order; junction bases with no gene match: 0. The CDR3 consists of 13 residues. The CDR3 nucleotides are TGTGCCAGCAGCTTAGGGGACAGCTACGAGCAGTACTTC. It is translated as CASSLGDSYEQYF.

This chain links TRBV19 with TRBJ1-1; D remains unclear. V lost 1 base and J 4 bases, leaving 7 bases between the germline ends. Germline V lookup: CDR1 LNHDA, CDR2 SQIVND (reference sequence). This CDR3 contains 13 residues. Here the CDR3 DNA reads TGTGCCAGTAGTATAGCGACGGGCACTGAAGCTTTCTTT. It codes for CASSIATGTEAFF. Drawing the rest from reference TRBV19 and TRBJ1-1, the complete variable domain is DGGITQSPKYLFRKEGQNVTLSCEQNLNHDAMYWYRQDPGQGLRLIYYSQIVNDFQKGDIAEGYSVSREKKESFPLTVTSAQKNPTAFYLCASSIATGTEAFFGQGTRLTVV.

The V and J genes are TRBV27 and TRBJ1-5; 7 nucleotides line up with TRBD1. The CDR3 runs to 14 residues. Germline V CDR1 and CDR2: MNHEY, SMNVEV (reference sequence). The trim removed 3 bases at V and 5 bases at J, leaving 4 bases unmatched. CDR3 sequence: CASSLGRGYQPQHF. The CDR3 bases are TGTGCCAGCAGTTTGGGCAGGGGGTATCAGCCCCAGCATTTT.

This chain uses TRBV19 with TRBJ2-2; D could derive from TRBD1 or TRBD2 (5 bases each). Germline loops: CDR1 LNHDA, CDR2 SQIVND (reference sequence). The ends were cut back, 8 bases at V and 4 bases at J, with 17 bases in the middle. This CDR3 comprises 15 residues. CDR3 DNA sequence: TGTGCCAGTTCTGGGGATTCGAGGGGCACCGGGGAGCTGTTTTTT. The encoded protein is CASSGDSRGTGELFF.

The J gene is TRBJ2-1, the V gene TRBV10-3; D not resolved. The germline V and J ends were trimmed by 2 bases and 7 bases, with 9 bases remaining between them. CDR3 length equals 13 residues. CDR1 and CDR2 from the germline V gene are ENHRY and SYGVKD. CDR3 sequence reads: CAISEGPRNEQFF. The CDR3 bases are TGTGCCATCAGTGAGGGACCCAGAAATGAGCAGTTCTTC.

The V and J genes are TRBV11-2 and TRBJ2-7; D not certain. This CDR3 has 12 residues. With 5 bases removed from V and 5 bases from J, the gap between germline ends came to 10 bases. Germline V gene lookup returns CDR1 SGHAT and CDR2 FQNNGV. CDR3 loop: CASSISSNEQYF. In DNA, the CDR3 is TGTGCCAGCAGCATTAGTTCCAACGAGCAGTACTTC.

This rearrangement joins TRBV10-3 to TRBJ2-7, with 7 bases identical to TRBD2. With 10 bases clipped from V and 0 bases from J, the junction kept 9 bases outside the gene matches. This CDR3 is built from 14 residues. Germline values: CDR1 ENHRY, CDR2 SYGVKD. The CDR3 loop is CATRGEPNSYEQYF. CDR3 bases: TGTGCCACCCGGGGGGAGCCAAACTCCTACGAGCAGTACTTC.

This sequence joins TRBV25-1 and TRBJ2-4; TRBD2 matches at 10 bases. The germline V gene encodes CDR1 MGHDK and CDR2 SYGVNS. The CDR3 runs 17 residues. After removal of 10 bases from V and 3 bases from J, the junction contained 15 bases not matched to a gene. The CDR3 sequence: CAIRAASGRGGKNIQYF. In DNA form, the CDR3 reads TGTGCCATCAGGGCGGCTAGCGGGAGAGGAGGCAAAAACATTCAGTACTTC.

The chain recombines TRBV7-9 with TRBJ2-1; 7 bases map to TRBD1. CDR1 is SEHNR and CDR2 is FQNEAQ in the germline V gene (reference sequence). The junction had 6 bases not matched to a gene; V was cut back by 1 base and J by 3 bases. The CDR3 loop spans 16 amino acids. Here the CDR3 DNA reads TGTGCCAGCAGCTTAGAGCCAGGGGGATTCTACAATGAGCAGTTCTTC. Translated: CASSLEPGGFYNEQFF.

The chain has TRBV27 and TRBJ2-5, with D unclear. V lost 3 bases and J 4 bases, leaving 9 bases between the germline ends. Germline CDR1 is MNHEY and CDR2 is SMNVEV (reference sequence). The CDR3 has 13 amino acids. The CDR3 spells CASSLVSTETQYF. The CDR3, as DNA: TGTGCCAGCAGTTTGGTCAGCACAGAGACCCAGTACTTC.

The V call is TRBV6-5, the J call TRBJ1-5; a possible D gene is TRBD1 (6 bases). Germline CDR1 MNHEY, CDR2 SVGAGI. Trimming took 6 bases from V and 6 from J, leaving 18 bases between them. The CDR3 totals 15 residues. For the CDR3, the DNA is TGTGCCAGCAGGCAATCCCGGGGGGCTGTTCAGCCCCAGCATTTT. As protein: CASRQSRGAVQPQHF.

The chain recombines TRBV6-5 with TRBJ2-7; no clear D gene. Germline V CDR1 and CDR2: MNHEY, SVGAGI. There are 13 residues in the CDR3. Trimming took off 3 bases at V and 1 base at J, with 7 bases between the two ends. The DNA for the CDR3 is TGTGCCAGCAGTTATAGACATTCCTACGAGCAGTACTTC. Protein: CASSYRHSYEQYF.

The genes are TRBV13 and TRBJ1-1, with no clear D. Trimming cost V 3 bases and J 1 base, with 12 bases left between them. The V gene's germline CDR1 is PRHDT and CDR2 FYEKMQ (reference sequence). The CDR3 covers 15 residues. CDR3 nucleotide sequence: TGTGCCAGCAGCTTCCAACAGCCGGCGAACACTGAAGCTTTCTTT. Translation gives CASSFQQPANTEAFF.

This chain uses TRBV21-1 with TRBJ2-7; the D call TRBD1 from the table was never checked on the DNA. TRBV21-1 is a known pseudogene. This CDR3 has 17 residues. Here the CDR3 DNA reads TGTGCCAGCAGCAGACGTGACAGGGGGCCCAGCTCCTACGAGCAGTACTTC. This translates into CASSRRDRGPSSYEQYF.

The gene calls are TRBV2 and TRBJ2-2, with D possibly TRBD2 on 6 matching bases. This CDR3 is built from 12 residues. The V end lost 8 bases, the J end lost 4 bases, and 8 bases lay between the germline ends. Looked up from germline, CDR1 is SNHLY and CDR2 is FYNNEI. The CDR3 loop is CASGGFTGELFF. DNA of the CDR3: TGTGCCAGCGGGGGGTTCACCGGGGAGCTGTTTTTT.

The chain combines TRBV13 with TRBJ2-7, with 9 bases matching TRBD1. CDR1 is PRHDT and CDR2 is FYEKMQ in the germline V gene (reference sequence). Losses at the gene ends were 2 bases for V and 3 bases for J; bases not matched to a gene: 5. CDR3 length: 15 residues. The CDR3 DNA reads TGTGCCAGCAGCTTAAGCGGGACAGGGAACTACGAGCAGTACTTC. This codes for CASSLSGTGNYEQYF.

The chain links TRBV4-1 to TRBJ1-6; D is uncertain. This CDR3 region has 17 residues. CDR1 is MGHRA, CDR2 YSYEKL, per germline. With 4 bases removed from V and 8 bases from J, the gap between germline ends came to 21 bases. Written as DNA, the CDR3 is TGCGCCAGCAGCCTCATTGAGGCAGCTCTCTCAGATTCACCCCTCCACTTT. Amino acids: CASSLIEAALSDSPLHF.